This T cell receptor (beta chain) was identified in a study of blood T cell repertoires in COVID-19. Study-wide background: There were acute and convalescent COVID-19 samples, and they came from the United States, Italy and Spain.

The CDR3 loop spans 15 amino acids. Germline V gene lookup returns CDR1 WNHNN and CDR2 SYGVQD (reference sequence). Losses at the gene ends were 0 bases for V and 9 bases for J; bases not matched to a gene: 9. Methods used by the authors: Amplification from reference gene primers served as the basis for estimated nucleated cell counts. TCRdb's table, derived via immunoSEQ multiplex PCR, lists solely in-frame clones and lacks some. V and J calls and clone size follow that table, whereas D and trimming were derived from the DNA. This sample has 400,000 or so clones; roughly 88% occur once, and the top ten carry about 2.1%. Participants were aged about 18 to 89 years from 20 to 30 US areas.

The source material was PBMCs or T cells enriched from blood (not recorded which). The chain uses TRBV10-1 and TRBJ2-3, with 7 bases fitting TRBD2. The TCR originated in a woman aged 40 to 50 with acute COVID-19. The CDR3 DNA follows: TGCGCCAGCAGTGAGTCCGGGGGGAGGCACGAGACGCAGTATTTT. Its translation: CASSESGGRHETQYF.